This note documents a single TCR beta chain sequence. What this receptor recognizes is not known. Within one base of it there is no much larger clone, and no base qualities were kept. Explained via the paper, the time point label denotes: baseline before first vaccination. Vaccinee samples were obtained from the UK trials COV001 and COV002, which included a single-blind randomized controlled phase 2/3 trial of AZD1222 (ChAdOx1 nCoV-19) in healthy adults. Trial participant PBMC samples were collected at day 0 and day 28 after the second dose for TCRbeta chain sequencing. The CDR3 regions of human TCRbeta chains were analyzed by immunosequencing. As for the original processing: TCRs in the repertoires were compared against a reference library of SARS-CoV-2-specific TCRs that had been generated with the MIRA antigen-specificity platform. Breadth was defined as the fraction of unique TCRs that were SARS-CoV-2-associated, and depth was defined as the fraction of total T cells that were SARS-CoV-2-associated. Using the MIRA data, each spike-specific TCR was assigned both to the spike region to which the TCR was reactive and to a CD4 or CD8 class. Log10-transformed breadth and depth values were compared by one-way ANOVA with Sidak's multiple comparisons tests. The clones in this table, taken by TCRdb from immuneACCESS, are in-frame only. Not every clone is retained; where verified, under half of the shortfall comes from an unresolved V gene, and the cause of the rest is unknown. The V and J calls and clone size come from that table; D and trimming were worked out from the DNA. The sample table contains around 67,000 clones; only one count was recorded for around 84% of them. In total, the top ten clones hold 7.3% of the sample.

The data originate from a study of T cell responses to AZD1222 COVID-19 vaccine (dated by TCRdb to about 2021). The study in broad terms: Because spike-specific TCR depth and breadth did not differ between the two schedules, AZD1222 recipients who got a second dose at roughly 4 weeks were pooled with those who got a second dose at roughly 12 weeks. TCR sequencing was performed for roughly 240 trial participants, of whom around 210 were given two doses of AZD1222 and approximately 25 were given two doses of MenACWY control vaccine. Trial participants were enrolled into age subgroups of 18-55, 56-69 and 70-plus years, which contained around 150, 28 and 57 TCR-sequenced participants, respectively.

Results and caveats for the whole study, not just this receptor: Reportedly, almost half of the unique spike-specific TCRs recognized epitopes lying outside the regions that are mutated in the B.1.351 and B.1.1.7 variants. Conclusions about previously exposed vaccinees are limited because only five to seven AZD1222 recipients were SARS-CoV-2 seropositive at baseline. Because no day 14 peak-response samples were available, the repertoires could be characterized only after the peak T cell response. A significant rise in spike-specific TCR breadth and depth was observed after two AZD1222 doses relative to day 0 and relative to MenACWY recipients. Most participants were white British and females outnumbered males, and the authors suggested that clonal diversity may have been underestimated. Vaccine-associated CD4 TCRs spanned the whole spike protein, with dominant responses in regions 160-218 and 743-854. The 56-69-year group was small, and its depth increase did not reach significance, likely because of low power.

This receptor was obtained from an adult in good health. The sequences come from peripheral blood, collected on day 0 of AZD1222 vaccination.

The DNA sequence is TGTGCCAGCAGTCTCCGGGACAGAGGCGGGGGCTACACCTTC. Its amino acids are CASSLRDRGGGYTF. The chain is made from TRBV27 and TRBJ1-2; the central 7 bases match TRBD1. For this chain, trimming is 5 bases at the V end and 8 bases at the J end, and the number of junction bases without a gene match is 11. The germline V gene encodes CDR1 MNHEY and CDR2 SMNVEV (reference sequence). Including cysteine and phenylalanine, the CDR3 has 14 amino acids. This entry keeps only the CDR3 DNA: 42 bases, framed from base 1.